This T cell receptor beta chain was obtained from a study of T cells in Graves' hyperthyroidism and ophthalmopathy. Study-level results: The model identified upcoming ophthalmopathy a median around 7.1 months ahead of onset.

Germline V gene data show CDR1 as MNHNS and CDR2 as SASEGT. The CDR3 has 15 residues. Between the trimmed V and J ends, which lost 5 bases and 0 bases, there was a span of 11 bases. Regions amplified from RNA transcripts were the TCR beta CDR3 regions. Using the HTBI primer set, a first-round RT-PCR was run on the TCR CDR3. TCRdb reprocessed the multiplex PCR reads via MiXCR and lists one record per CDR3 protein. The sample has some 570,000 distinct CDR3 sequences, over 15% seen once. About this clonotype: What it recognizes is unknown.

This TCR came from a woman aged 18 to 35 with Graves' ophthalmopathy. The sequenced material came from blood. The chain joins TRBV6-1 to TRBJ1-5; D call uncertain. In DNA form, the CDR3 reads TGTGCCAGCAGTCGGACGTACGATAGCAATCAGCCCCAGCATTTT. Its protein is CASSRTYDSNQPQHF.